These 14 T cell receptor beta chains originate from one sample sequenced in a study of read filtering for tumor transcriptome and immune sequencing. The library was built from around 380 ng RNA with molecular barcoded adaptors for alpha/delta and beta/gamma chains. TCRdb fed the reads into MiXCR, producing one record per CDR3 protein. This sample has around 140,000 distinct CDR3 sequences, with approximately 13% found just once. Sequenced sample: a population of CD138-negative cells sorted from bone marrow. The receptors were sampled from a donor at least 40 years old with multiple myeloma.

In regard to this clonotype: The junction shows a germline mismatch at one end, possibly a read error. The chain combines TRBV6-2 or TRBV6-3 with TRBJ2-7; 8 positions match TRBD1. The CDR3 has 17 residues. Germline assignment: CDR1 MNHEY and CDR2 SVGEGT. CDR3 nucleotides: TGCGCCAGCAGTTACGGGCTCGGGACAGGCGTATCCTACGAGCAGTACTTC. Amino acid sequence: CASSYGLGTGVSYEQYF.

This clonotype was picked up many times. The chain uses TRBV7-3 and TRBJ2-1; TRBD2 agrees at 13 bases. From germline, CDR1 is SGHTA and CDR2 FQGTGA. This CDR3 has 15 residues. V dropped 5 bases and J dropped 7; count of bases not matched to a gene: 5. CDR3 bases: TGTGCCAGCAGCGTCGGACTAGCGGGAGAGAATGAGCAGTTCTTC. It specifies CASSVGLAGENEQFF.

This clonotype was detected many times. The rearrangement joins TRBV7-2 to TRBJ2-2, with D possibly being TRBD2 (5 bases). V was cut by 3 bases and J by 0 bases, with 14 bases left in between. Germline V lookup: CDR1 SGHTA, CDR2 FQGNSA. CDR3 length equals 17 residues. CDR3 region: CASSLSLALTNTGELFF. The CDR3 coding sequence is TGTGCCAGCAGCTTGTCTCTAGCCCTTACGAACACCGGGGAGCTGTTTTTT.

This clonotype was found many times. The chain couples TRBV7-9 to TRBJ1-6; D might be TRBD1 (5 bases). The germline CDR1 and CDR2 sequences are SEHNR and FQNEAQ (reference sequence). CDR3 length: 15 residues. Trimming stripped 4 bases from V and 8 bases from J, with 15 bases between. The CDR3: CASSSSASRDSPLHF. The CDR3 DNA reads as TGTGCCAGCAGCTCTTCAGCCTCCAGGGATTCACCCCTCCACTTT. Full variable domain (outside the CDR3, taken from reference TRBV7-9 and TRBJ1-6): DTGVSQNPRHKITKRGQNVTFRCDPISEHNRLYWYRQTLGQGPEFLTYFQNEAQLEKSRLLSDRFSAERPKGSFSTLEIQRTEQGDSAMYLCASSSSASRDSPLHFGNGTRLTVT.

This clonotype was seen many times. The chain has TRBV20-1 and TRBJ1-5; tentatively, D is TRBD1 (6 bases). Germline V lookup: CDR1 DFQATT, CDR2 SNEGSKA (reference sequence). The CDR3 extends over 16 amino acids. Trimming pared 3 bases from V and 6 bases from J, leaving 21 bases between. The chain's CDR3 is CSASHRVRVGGQPQHF. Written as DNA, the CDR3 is TGCAGTGCTAGCCACAGGGTTCGGGTCGGGGGTCAGCCCCAGCATTTT.

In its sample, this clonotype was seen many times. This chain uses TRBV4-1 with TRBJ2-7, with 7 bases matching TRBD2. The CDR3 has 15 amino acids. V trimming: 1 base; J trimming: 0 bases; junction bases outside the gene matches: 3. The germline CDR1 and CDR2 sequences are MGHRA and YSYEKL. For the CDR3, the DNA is TGCGCCAGCAGCCAAGTTGGCGGGAGCTCCTACGAGCAGTACTTC. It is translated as CASSQVGGSSYEQYF.

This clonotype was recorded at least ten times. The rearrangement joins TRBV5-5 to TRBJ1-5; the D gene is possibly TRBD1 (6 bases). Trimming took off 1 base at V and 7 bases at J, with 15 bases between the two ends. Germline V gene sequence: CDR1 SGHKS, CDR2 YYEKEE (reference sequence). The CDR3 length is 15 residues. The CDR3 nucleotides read TGTGCCAGCAGCTTGTCCTTAGGGGGGGAACAGCCCCAGCATTTT. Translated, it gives CASSLSLGGEQPQHF.

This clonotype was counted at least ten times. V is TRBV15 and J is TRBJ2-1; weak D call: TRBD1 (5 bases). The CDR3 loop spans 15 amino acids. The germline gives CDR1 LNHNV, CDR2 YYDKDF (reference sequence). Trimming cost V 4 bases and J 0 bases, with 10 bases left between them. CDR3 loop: CATSIDRLSYNEQFF. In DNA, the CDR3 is TGTGCCACCAGCATCGACAGACTCTCCTACAATGAGCAGTTCTTC.

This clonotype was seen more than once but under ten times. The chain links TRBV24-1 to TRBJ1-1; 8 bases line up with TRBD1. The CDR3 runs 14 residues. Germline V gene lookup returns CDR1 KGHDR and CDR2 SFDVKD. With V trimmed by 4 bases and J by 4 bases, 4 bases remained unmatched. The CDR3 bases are TGTGCCACCAGTGACAACAGGGGGATCACTGAAGCTTTCTTT. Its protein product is CATSDNRGITEAFF.

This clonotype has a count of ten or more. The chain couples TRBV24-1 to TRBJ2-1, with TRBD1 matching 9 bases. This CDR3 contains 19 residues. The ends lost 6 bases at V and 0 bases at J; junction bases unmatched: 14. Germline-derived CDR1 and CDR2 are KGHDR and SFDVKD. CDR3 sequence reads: CATSPGTGLALSSYNEQFF. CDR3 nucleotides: TGTGCCACCAGTCCCGGGACAGGGCTAGCCCTTAGCTCCTACAATGAGCAGTTCTTC.

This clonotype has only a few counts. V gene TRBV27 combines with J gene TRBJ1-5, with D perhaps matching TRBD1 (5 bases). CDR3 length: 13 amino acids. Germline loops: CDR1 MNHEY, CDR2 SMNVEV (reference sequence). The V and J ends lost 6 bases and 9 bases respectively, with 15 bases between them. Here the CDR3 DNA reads TGTGCCAGCAGAACAGGTTGGGACCGGCCCCAGCATTTT. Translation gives CASRTGWDRPQHF.

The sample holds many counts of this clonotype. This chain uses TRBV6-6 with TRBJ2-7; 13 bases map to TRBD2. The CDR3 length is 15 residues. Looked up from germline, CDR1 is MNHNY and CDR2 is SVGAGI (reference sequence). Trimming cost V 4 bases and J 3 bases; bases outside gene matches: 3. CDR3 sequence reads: CASSLGLAGDYEQYF. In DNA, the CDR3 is TGTGCCAGCAGTTTAGGACTAGCGGGGGACTACGAGCAGTACTTC.

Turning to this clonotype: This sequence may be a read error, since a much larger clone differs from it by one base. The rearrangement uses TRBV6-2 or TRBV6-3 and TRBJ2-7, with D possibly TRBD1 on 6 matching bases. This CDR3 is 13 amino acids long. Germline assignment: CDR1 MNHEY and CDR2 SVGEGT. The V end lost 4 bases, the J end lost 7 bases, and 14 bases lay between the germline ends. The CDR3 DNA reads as TGTGCCAGCAGTTGGACAGCGTTAAGGGAGCAGTACTTC. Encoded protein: CASSWTALREQYF.

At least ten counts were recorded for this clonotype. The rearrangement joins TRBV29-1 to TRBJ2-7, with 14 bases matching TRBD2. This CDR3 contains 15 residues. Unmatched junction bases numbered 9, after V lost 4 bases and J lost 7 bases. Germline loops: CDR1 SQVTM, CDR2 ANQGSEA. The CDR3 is CSVGLAGGPGGEQYF. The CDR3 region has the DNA TGCAGCGTTGGACTAGCGGGAGGGCCTGGGGGAGAGCAGTACTTC.